This TCR beta chain was identified in a study of shared clonotypes between healthy human individuals. Study observations and caveats: Sharing across several donors was seen in roughly 5.2% of naive CD4 clonotypes.

Some clones are missing from TCRdb's copy, which holds only in-frame ones; the method was immunoSEQ multiplex PCR. The table records fewer than 1.4 million clones, approximately 80% of them present only once. About this clone itself: Its antigen is currently unknown.

This CDR3 is built from 15 residues. From germline, CDR1 is MDHEN and CDR2 SYDVKM. Trimming took off 6 bases at V and 8 bases at J, with 22 bases between the two ends. Sequences were obtained from memory CD4+ T cells from PBMCs. Subset reported: CD45RA-negative fraction. This sequence originates from a young man in good health. Some clones in this sample may be carry-over from other donors' samples. V gene TRBV28 combines with J gene TRBJ1-2; no definite D call. In DNA, the CDR3 is TGTGCCAGCAGGGATACCGGGCCAACAGAGGAAGGCTACACCTTC. Translation: CASRDTGPTEEGYTF.